The clone carrying this T cell receptor (beta chain) showed up just once. Its antigen is not known. This sample is part of a study of shared clonotypes between healthy human individuals. About the study: Contributing individuals were a couple of females and a few males aged 18 to 49. Broader study findings: Generally, naive subsets (rather than memory subsets) showed larger estimated richness.

Caucasian adults residing in Nashville, Tennessee made up all the donors. Every subset's genomic DNA went evenly onto several immunoSEQ plates. Generated by immunoSEQ multiplex PCR, the TCRdb table keeps only in-frame clones and is missing some. The data show roughly 2.5 million clones, roughly nine tenths seen once. Trimming took 5 bases from V and 4 from J, leaving 9 bases between them. There are 14 residues in the CDR3. Looked up from germline, CDR1 is LNHDA and CDR2 is SQIVND (reference sequence). The sequence derives from a man aged 18 to 29 in good health. This rearrangement joins TRBV19 to TRBJ2-6, with a tentative D call TRBD1 (6 bases). Sequenced sample: naive CD4+ T cells sorted from blood. This sample's subset: CD45RA+ positively selected. The CDR3 here is CASSVGQGANVLTF. The DNA of the CDR3 is TGTGCCAGTAGTGTAGGACAGGGGGCCAACGTCCTGACTTTC.